The 8 T cell receptor beta chains below come from one sample, sequenced in a study of persistence of HIV-infected CD4 T cells. The libraries were made with immunoSEQ version 4 in survey mode. Some clones are missing from TCRdb's copy, which holds only in-frame ones; the method was immunoSEQ multiplex PCR. The sample contains almost 20,000 clones, 75% to 80% of which appear only once. For these receptors, no antigen is known. The stimulus was lysate of CMV-infected fibroblasts, around 11 ug/mL. Sorting of responding CD4+ T cells relied on upregulated CD40 ligand together with CD69. Here the sequenced sample was CD4+ T cells sorted from PBMCs after approximately 19-hour stimulation, taken from a patient who received antiretroviral therapy. Every receptor here comes from an adult man with HIV who was CMV-seropositive.

The chain combines TRBV13 with TRBJ1-2; TRBD1 aligns across 10 bases. J was trimmed by 6 bases and V by 3 bases; bases with no gene match: 7. Germline V gene data show CDR1 as PRHDT and CDR2 as FYEKMQ (reference sequence). CDR3 size: 15 residues. The CDR3 DNA follows: TGTGCCAGCAGCTTCCCGACAGGGGGCGCGGATGGCTACACCTTC. It yields the protein CASSFPTGGADGYTF.

This sequence joins TRBV19 and TRBJ1-1; D not resolved. CDR3 length: 15 residues. Trimming cost V 5 bases and J 5 bases, with 18 bases left between them. The germline V gene encodes CDR1 LNHDA and CDR2 SQIVND (reference sequence). The CDR3 region is CASSPRLAWGTEAFF. The CDR3 DNA is TGTGCCAGTAGTCCTCGACTTGCCTGGGGAACTGAAGCTTTCTTT.

In this sample, this clone turned up a few times. The rearrangement joins TRBV5-6 to TRBJ2-4; the D gene is possibly TRBD1 (6 bases). This CDR3 contains 17 residues. Trimming removed 0 bases from V and 4 bases from J, with 17 bases in between. Germline lookup yields CDR1 SGHDT and CDR2 YYEEEE. The CDR3 loop is CASSLATFKDSKNIQYF. The CDR3, as DNA: TGTGCCAGCAGCTTGGCCACATTTAAGGACAGTAAAAACATTCAGTACTTC.

The rearrangement uses TRBV19 and TRBJ1-1; D unresolved. The CDR3 loop spans 16 amino acids. V lost 7 bases and J 1 base, leaving 19 bases between the germline ends. Germline CDR1 is LNHDA and CDR2 is SQIVND (reference sequence). The DNA for the CDR3 is TGTGCCAGTACCCCCCCAAGAGGCAGTCCGAACACTGAAGCTTTCTTT. Protein product: CASTPPRGSPNTEAFF. Drawing the rest from reference TRBV19 and TRBJ1-1, the complete variable domain is DGGITQSPKYLFRKEGQNVTLSCEQNLNHDAMYWYRQDPGQGLRLIYYSQIVNDFQKGDIAEGYSVSREKKESFPLTVTSAQKNPTAFYLCASTPPRGSPNTEAFFGQGTRLTVV.

The V gene is TRBV5-5, the J gene TRBJ1-2; the D gene is possibly TRBD1 (6 bases). The length of the CDR3 is 15 residues. Trimming removed 4 bases at V and 2 bases at J, with 15 bases between. The germline V gene encodes CDR1 SGHKS and CDR2 YYEKEE (reference sequence). The CDR3 sequence is CASSPNHGTNYGYTF. The CDR3 coding sequence is TGTGCCAGCAGCCCGAACCACGGGACAAACTATGGCTACACCTTC. Full variable domain (remainder filled in from reference TRBV5-5 and TRBJ1-2): DAGVTQSPTHLIKTRGQQVTLRCSPISGHKSVSWYQQVLGQGPQFIFQYYEKEERGRGNFPDRFSARQFPNYSSELNVNALLLGDSALYLCASSPNHGTNYGYTFGSGTRLTVV.

The chain carries TRBV5-8 and TRBJ2-6, with TRBD2 as a possible D gene (6 bases). Germline loops: CDR1 SGHTS, CDR2 YDEGEE. V lost 0 bases, J lost 2 bases, and 12 bases lay in between. This CDR3 contains 17 residues. The CDR3 sequence: CASSLDGGQTGANVLTF. CDR3 coding DNA: TGTGCCAGCAGCTTGGACGGGGGTCAAACTGGGGCCAACGTCCTGACTTTC.

With regard to this clone: Other DNA sequences of this sample code for an identical CDR3. The chain is built from TRBV6-1 and TRBJ2-3, with 11 bases identical to TRBD1. J lost 6 bases, V lost 3 bases, and 11 bases had no gene match. The CDR3 is made up of 17 amino acids. Germline V gives CDR1 MNHNS, CDR2 SASEGT. The CDR3 nucleotides are TGTGCCAGCAGTGAGCTCATCGGGACAGGGGGATCGGATACGCAGTATTTT. Its translation: CASSELIGTGGSDTQYF.

V is TRBV5-8 and J is TRBJ1-2, with a weak D call TRBD1 (6 bases). Germline CDR1 and CDR2: SGHTS and YDEGEE. Trimming removed 1 base at V and 5 bases at J, with 9 bases between. This CDR3 is built from 13 residues. DNA for the CDR3: TGTGCCAGCAGCTTGACAGGGCCGTATGGCTACACCTTC. Translated, it gives CASSLTGPYGYTF.